The T cell receptor (beta chain) described here comes from a study of T cell responses to AZD1222 COVID-19 vaccine. V shed 6 bases and J 4 bases; nucleotides not matched to a gene: 7. In germline, CDR1 is SGHTA, CDR2 FQGNSA. The CDR3 consists of 15 residues. Measured with immunoSEQ multiplex PCR; TCRdb has only the in-frame clones, and not every one. The sample records some 130,000 clones, about 90% being singletons. Researchers grouped second doses given at about 4 or about 12 weeks into one pool. On this clone itself: Its antigen remains unidentified.

General study points: Mostly white British, mostly female donors; authors suggested clonal diversity may be underestimated. Among those given AZD1222, only six were seropositive at baseline.

The chain uses TRBV7-2 and TRBJ1-2, with 11 bases lining up with TRBD1. Sample: peripheral blood, taken 28 days after the second AZD1222 dose. The receptor comes from an adult who received the AZD1222 COVID-19 vaccine. The CDR3 spells CASRFGQGAFYGYTF. CDR3 bases: TGTGCCAGCAGGTTCGGACAGGGGGCCTTCTATGGCTACACCTTC.